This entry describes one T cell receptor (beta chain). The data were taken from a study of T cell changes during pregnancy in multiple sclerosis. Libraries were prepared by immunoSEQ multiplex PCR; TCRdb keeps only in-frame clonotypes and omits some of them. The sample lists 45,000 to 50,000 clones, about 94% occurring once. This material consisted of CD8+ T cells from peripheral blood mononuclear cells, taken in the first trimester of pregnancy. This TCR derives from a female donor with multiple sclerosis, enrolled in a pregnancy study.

The DNA of the CDR3 is TGTGCCTGGAGCGACCGGGGTTCCTACGAGCAGTACTTC. Translation gives CAWSDRGSYEQYF. V and J are TRBV30 and TRBJ2-7, with D possibly matching TRBD2 (5 bases). Germline-derived CDR1 and CDR2 are GTSNPN and SVGIG (reference sequence). Trimming shortened V by 3 bases and J by 1 base, and 10 bases separated the two germline ends. This CDR3 is 13 amino acids long. Full variable domain (outside the CDR3, taken from reference TRBV30 and TRBJ2-7): SQTIHQWPATLVQPVGSPLSLECTVEGTSNPNLYWYRQAAGRGLQLLFYSVGIGQISSEVPQNLSASRPQDRQFILSSKKLLLSDSGFYLCAWSDRGSYEQYFGPGTRLTVT.